The 23 T cell receptor beta chains listed next were all sequenced from one sample in a study of control samples from healthy donors and cancer patients. TCRdb keeps only in-frame clones here, not all; method: immunoSEQ multiplex PCR. The top ten clones hold 4.5% to 6% of a sample with over 150,000 clones, approximately 93% of them seen once. Sequencing was performed on blood. Receptors originate from a man aged 35 to 55 in good health.

This chain joins TRBV4-1 and TRBJ1-2; 8 positions match TRBD1. The trim removed 1 base at V and 4 bases at J, leaving 14 bases unmatched. There are 18 residues in the CDR3. Germline CDR1 and CDR2: MGHRA and YSYEKL. This CDR3 is CASSQGLRERGQAYGYTF. For the CDR3, the DNA is TGCGCCAGCAGCCAAGGGCTCCGTGAGAGGGGACAGGCCTATGGCTACACCTTC.

The V and J genes are TRBV28 and TRBJ1-4; D remains ambiguous. Germline V gene data show CDR1 as MDHEN and CDR2 as SYDVKM. Trimming stripped 4 bases from V and 0 bases from J, with 9 bases between. This CDR3 is built from 15 residues. The CDR3 protein is CASSWHSPTNEKLFF. CDR3 DNA: TGTGCCAGCAGTTGGCACAGCCCAACTAATGAAAAACTGTTTTTT.

The chain is built from TRBV27 and TRBJ1-1, with D unclear. The CDR3 spans 13 residues. Germline V gene sequence: CDR1 MNHEY, CDR2 SMNVEV (reference sequence). Trimming took 0 bases from V and 8 from J, leaving 10 bases between them. The chain's CDR3 is CASSLSPDREAFF. The CDR3 region has the DNA TGTGCCAGCAGTTTATCCCCAGATCGAGAAGCTTTCTTT.

The gene calls are TRBV7-7 and TRBJ2-5; 9 bases are a match to TRBD2. From germline, CDR1 is SSHAT and CDR2 FNYEAQ (reference sequence). V gave up 1 base and J gave up 4 bases; unmatched junction bases: 4. The CDR3 is made up of 15 amino acids. CDR3 DNA: TGTGCCAGCAGCTTAGACGGCGGGGGGGGAGAGACCCAGTACTTC. Residues: CASSLDGGGGETQYF.

The CDR3 spells CASSWESNSPLHF. Written as DNA, the CDR3 is TGTGCCAGCAGTTGGGAGAGTAATTCACCCCTCCACTTT. This chain connects TRBV28 to TRBJ1-6; D not certain. Germline values: CDR1 MDHEN, CDR2 SYDVKM. The CDR3 contains 13 residues. Trimming left V 4 bases short and J 6 bases short, with 7 bases between.

The chain is built from TRBV10-3 and TRBJ2-4; D is tentatively TRBD1 or TRBD2 (5 bases each). Trimming took off 0 bases at V and 1 base at J, with 13 bases between the two ends. CDR3 size: 17 residues. The germline gives CDR1 ENHRY, CDR2 SYGVKD. DNA of the CDR3: TGTGCCATCAGTGAGTCGCAGGGAGAGGGGGCCAAAAACATTCAGTACTTC. This gives the protein CAISESQGEGAKNIQYF.

The rearrangement joins TRBV7-2 to TRBJ1-1; no firm D call. V gave up 3 bases and J gave up 3 bases, with 17 bases separating them. The CDR3 is 16 amino acids. The germline CDR1 and CDR2 sequences are SGHTA and FQGNSA. The CDR3 DNA is TGTGCCAGCAGCTTTGGAAGGAGGTTCGCCGACACTGAAGCTTTCTTT. It encodes CASSFGRRFADTEAFF. The whole variable domain, filled in from reference TRBV7-2 and TRBJ1-1, reads GAGVSQSPSNKVTEKGKDVELRCDPISGHTALYWYRQSLGQGLEFLIYFQGNSAPDKSGLPSDRFSAERTGGSVSTLTIQRTQQEDSAVYLCASSFGRRFADTEAFFGQGTRLTVV.

CDR3 nucleotides: TGTGCCAGCAGCCCCGGACAGGGGGCAGGAAATGAGCAGTTCTTC. This gives the protein CASSPGQGAGNEQFF. J is TRBJ2-1 and V is TRBV7-2, with 11 bases fitting TRBD1. The CDR3 runs to 15 residues. Germline trimming cut 5 bases from V and 7 bases from J; bases unmatched to any gene: 7. CDR1 is SGHTA and CDR2 is FQGNSA in the germline V gene.

CDR3 residues: CAWSVGGPGGYTF. The CDR3 nucleotides are TGTGCCTGGAGTGTAGGTGGGCCTGGTGGCTACACCTTC. The gene calls are TRBV30 and TRBJ1-2; D gene uncertain. The CDR3 is 13 residues long. CDR1 and CDR2 from the germline V gene are GTSNPN and SVGIG (reference sequence). Trimming stripped 0 bases from V and 7 bases from J, with 12 bases between. The whole variable domain, filled in from reference TRBV30 and TRBJ1-2, reads SQTIHQWPATLVQPVGSPLSLECTVEGTSNPNLYWYRQAAGRGLQLLFYSVGIGQISSEVPQNLSASRPQDRQFILSSKKLLLSDSGFYLCAWSVGGPGGYTFGSGTRLTVV.

The CDR3 sequence is CASQDSLSFYTF. In DNA form, the CDR3 reads TGTGCCAGCCAGGACAGCCTATCTTTCTACACCTTC. The rearrangement uses TRBV19 and TRBJ1-2; a weak D match, TRBD1 (6 bases). V lost 9 bases and J lost 10, with 18 bases in between. CDR3 length: 12 amino acids. CDR1 and CDR2 from the germline V gene are LNHDA and SQIVND (reference sequence).

The V call is TRBV5-1, the J call TRBJ2-1; the match to TRBD1 covers 7 bases. The junction had 6 bases not matched to a gene; V was cut back by 4 bases and J by 5 bases. CDR1 SGHRS and CDR2 YFSETQ come from the germline V gene. CDR3 length: 14 residues. DNA for the CDR3: TGCGCCAGCAGCCCATCGGGACAGAACAATGAGCAGTTCTTC. The encoded protein is CASSPSGQNNEQFF.

The rearrangement uses TRBV4-1 and TRBJ2-1, with 11 bases aligning to TRBD2. Looked up from germline, CDR1 is MGHRA and CDR2 is YSYEKL. J lost 9 bases, V lost 0 bases, and 10 bases had no gene match. The CDR3 totals 17 residues. CDR3 in amino acids: CASSQDRLAGGRSEQFF. The CDR3 DNA is TGCGCCAGCAGCCAAGATCGCCTAGCGGGGGGCAGGAGTGAGCAGTTCTTC.

The chain couples TRBV4-1 to TRBJ1-1; no clear D gene. This CDR3 is built from 15 residues. V was cut by 4 bases and J by 0 bases, with 12 bases left in between. Germline CDR1 MGHRA, CDR2 YSYEKL. CDR3 loop: CASSPSPQLNTEAFF. The CDR3 DNA follows: TGCGCCAGCAGCCCCTCCCCACAGCTGAACACTGAAGCTTTCTTT.

V gene TRBV7-3 combines with J gene TRBJ1-5; D remains ambiguous. Per the germline V gene, CDR1 is SGHTA and CDR2 is FQGTGA. The CDR3 sequence is 13 residues long. V was shortened by 2 bases and J by 3 bases, with 5 bases between the two germline ends. CDR3 amino acids: CASSLGANQPQHF. The CDR3 DNA is TGTGCCAGCAGCTTAGGAGCCAATCAGCCCCAGCATTTT. The full variable domain, in which reference TRBV7-3 and TRBJ1-5 provide the parts outside the CDR3, is GAGVSQTPSNKVTEKGKYVELRCDPISGHTALYWYRQSLGQGPEFLIYFQGTGAADDSGLPNDRFFAVRPEGSVSTLKIQRTERGDSAVYLCASSLGANQPQHFGDGTRLSIL.

The chain has TRBV30 and TRBJ1-6, with 7 nucleotides matching TRBD1. The germline V gene has CDR1 GTSNPN and CDR2 SVGIG (reference sequence). The CDR3 is 15 residues long. Trimming removed 0 bases from V and 9 bases from J; junction bases left unmatched: 8. DNA for the CDR3: TGTGCCTGGAGTGTACAGGGGCCCGGATCTTCACCCCTCCACTTT. As protein: CAWSVQGPGSSPLHF.

V usage is TRBV7-9 and J usage is TRBJ1-4; D is ambiguous. Germline CDR1 and CDR2: SEHNR and FQNEAQ (reference sequence). This CDR3 region has 12 residues. V dropped 5 bases and J dropped 13 bases, with 14 bases sitting between them. The CDR3 DNA sequence: TGTGCCAGCAGCCTGGACCACGTCGGACTGTTTTTT. Protein sequence: CASSLDHVGLFF.

The rearrangement links TRBV6-2 or TRBV6-3 to TRBJ1-5; D is perhaps TRBD1 (5 bases). The ends were cut back, 6 bases at V and 7 bases at J, with 13 bases in the middle. CDR3 length equals 13 residues. In germline, CDR1 is MNHEY, CDR2 SVGEGT. The CDR3 DNA is TGTGCCAGCAGCCACGAATCAGGGCAGCCCCAGCATTTT. Protein product: CASSHESGQPQHF.

Here the CDR3 reads CASSLGRDEQFF. CDR3 DNA: TGTGCCAGCAGCTTAGGGAGGGATGAGCAGTTCTTC. The chain has TRBV11-2 and TRBJ2-1; D is possibly TRBD2 (6 bases). The CDR3 contains 12 residues. Germline CDR1 SGHAT, CDR2 FQNNGV. The V end was cut by 1 base, the J end by 8 bases, with 6 bases between.

This rearrangement joins TRBV5-6 to TRBJ1-1; D is unresolved. The CDR3 is 15 residues long. The V end was cut by 0 bases, the J end by 6 bases, with 15 bases between. Germline values: CDR1 SGHDT, CDR2 YYEEEE. CDR3 sequence reads: CASSLDGSLSAEAFF. The CDR3 DNA reads TGTGCCAGCAGCTTGGATGGCTCCCTTTCCGCTGAAGCTTTCTTT.

V and J are TRBV5-4 and TRBJ2-1; 11 bases match TRBD2. This CDR3 is 16 amino acids long. V was pared by 4 bases and J by 9 bases, with 12 bases of the junction left unmatched. Germline V gene data show CDR1 as SGHNT and CDR2 as YYREEE (reference sequence). The CDR3 nucleotides are TGTGCCAGCAGCACAATAGCGGGGGGGCCCCTGAGTGAGCAGTTCTTC. This sequence encodes CASSTIAGGPLSEQFF.

V and J are TRBV12-3 or TRBV12-4 and TRBJ2-1; D is unresolved. The CDR3 is 10 amino acids. V shed 6 bases and J shed 9 bases, with 6 bases lying between them. In DNA form, the CDR3 reads TGTGCCAGCAGCCGACGTGAGCAGTTCTTC. It codes for CASSRREQFF.

The rearrangement links TRBV2 to TRBJ1-5; tentative D call: TRBD1 (5 bases). There are 17 residues in the CDR3. Trimming removed 2 bases at V and 7 bases at J, with 21 bases between. Germline CDR1 reads SNHLY; CDR2 reads FYNNEI. The CDR3 DNA follows: TGTGCCAGCAGTGAATGGGGCTTTGGGGGTGCAGGGCAGCCCCAGCATTTT. It codes for CASSEWGFGGAGQPQHF.

The chain employs TRBV6-6 and TRBJ1-2, with TRBD1 as a possible D gene (5 bases). CDR1 and CDR2 (germline): MNHNY, SVGAGI (reference sequence). V gave up 7 bases and J gave up 8 bases, with 23 bases separating them. The CDR3 loop spans 15 amino acids. CDR3: CASNKKSGPGDGYTF. The CDR3, as DNA: TGTGCCAGCAACAAAAAGTCAGGGCCCGGGGACGGCTACACCTTC.